The text below deals with one T cell receptor beta chain. Germline V gives CDR1 SGHRS, CDR2 YFSETQ. The CDR3 spans 13 residues. The trim removed 0 bases at V and 5 bases at J, leaving 1 base unmatched. These data come from a study of blood T cell repertoires in COVID-19. Background on the study: Sources were T cells, B-cell-depleted T cells, or PBMCs; the material itself was cDNA or gDNA.

Measured with immunoSEQ multiplex PCR; TCRdb has only the in-frame clones, and not every one. The table lists approximately 100,000 clones, less than 80% of them singletons. The gene calls are TRBV5-1 and TRBJ1-2; 7 bases align to TRBD1. Material: peripheral blood. This clonotype originated in a man aged 80 or over with COVID-19, enrolled during active disease. CDR3 nucleotide sequence: TGCGCCAGCAGCTTGGAGGGGGCTTATGGCTACACCTTC. Its translation: CASSLEGAYGYTF.